The TCR beta chain under discussion was sequenced for a study of blood T cell repertoires in COVID-19. Study overall: Researchers got acute and convalescent COVID-19 samples from the United States, Italy and Spain. The analysed material was cDNA or gDNA that came from T cells, B-cell-depleted T cells, or PBMCs.

Libraries were prepared by immunoSEQ multiplex PCR; TCRdb keeps only in-frame clonotypes and omits some of them. The top ten clones hold roughly 4.5% of a sample with around 60,000 clones, more than 85% of them seen once. Germline V CDR1 and CDR2: MNHEY, SMNVEV (reference sequence). V trimming: 4 bases; J trimming: 4 bases; junction bases outside the gene matches: 7. There are 15 residues in the CDR3. The chain links TRBV27 to TRBJ1-2; TRBD1 agrees at 9 bases. The TCR comes from a man aged 50 to 60 with active COVID-19. Input material: peripheral blood. The CDR3 here is CASSYSGTGLYGYTF. CDR3 nucleotide sequence: TGTGCCAGCAGTTACTCCGGGACAGGGCTCTATGGCTACACCTTC.